The rows below give T cell receptor beta chains drawn from one sample of a study of T cell responses to AZD1222 COVID-19 vaccine. Profiled with immunoSEQ multiplex PCR; TCRdb holds only in-frame clones, not every one. Of approximately 89,000 clones listed, around nine tenths are singletons. The sequenced sample was peripheral blood, obtained on day 0 of AZD1222 vaccination. These receptors all stem from an adult in good health. The conserved cysteine and the conserved F or W are not part of the CDR3 here. The order of the fields is V gene, J gene, CDR3 protein.

TRBV10-2,TRBJ1-2,ASSYGGTNYGYT
TRBV25-1,TRBJ1-6,ASREDRSQSSSPLH
TRBV30,TRBJ1-5,AWSLGGGIGQPQH
TRBV5-1,TRBJ1-1,ASSLGQGMGTEAF
TRBV4-1,TRBJ1-5,ASSQDKGQGFYGNQPQH
TRBV5-1,TRBJ2-5,ASSQGTGQGETQY
TRBV5-4,TRBJ1-4,ASSSARTNEKLF
TRBV2,TRBJ1-2,ASSERGRGDGYT
TRBV30,TRBJ2-5,ACSTTLARETQY
TRBV30,TRBJ2-3,AWTVSDTQY
TRBV27,TRBJ2-2,ASSPRLAGGPVGELF
TRBV10-2,TRBJ1-5,ASSQGSNQPQH
TRBV30,TRBJ1-2,AWSALYGYT
TRBV4-1,TRBJ1-4,ASSQVRDEKLF
TRBV6-6,TRBJ2-5,ASRTRGAQQETQY
TRBV11-1,TRBJ2-7,ASSPPGGAYEQY
TRBV9,TRBJ1-1,ASSVDMNTEAF
TRBV7-3,TRBJ1-5,ASSQQGPPPSNQPQH
TRBV10-1,TRBJ1-6,ASSEGFENSPLH
TRBV11-2,TRBJ1-2,ASSLGVGTGYT
TRBV7-8,TRBJ1-1,ASSPGVENTEAF
TRBV28,TRBJ2-5,ASSLGGDGETQY
TRBV19,TRBJ2-7,ASSIDRFGGQY
TRBV5-4,TRBJ1-4,ASRKGVTNEKLF
TRBV9,TRBJ1-2,ASSRTGSGYGYT
TRBV14,TRBJ1-6,ASSQDFAAVGSPLH
TRBV5-8,TRBJ1-5,ASSLEGHNNQPQH
TRBV30,TRBJ2-1,AWSLPGLAAYNEQF
TRBV7-2,TRBJ2-5,ASSLAGLAGLETQY
TRBV6-5,TRBJ2-5,ASSYTLAGIQETQY
TRBV10-2,TRBJ1-1,ASSERTGALSTEAF
TRBV4-2,TRBJ1-3,ASSQDVGWGNTIY
TRBV27,TRBJ2-2,ASSLPGGSGELF
TRBV18,TRBJ1-1,ASSADTEAF
TRBV30,TRBJ1-5,ASSAGTLGQPQH
TRBV6-1,TRBJ2-3,ASSEDRALSSQY
TRBV5-1,TRBJ1-5,ASSMIPGSNQPQH
TRBV5-4,TRBJ2-4,ASSSGQKNIQY
TRBV5-1,TRBJ1-1,ASSPGTGRRNTEAF
TRBV27,TRBJ1-6,ASGPGNSPLH
TRBV6-5,TRBJ1-3,ASSTNYGKGNTIY
TRBV19,TRBJ1-6,ASRGDTNSPLH
TRBV4-3,TRBJ2-7,ASSQVGGARAYEQY
TRBV3-1/TRBV3-2,TRBJ2-7,ASSDNGPDEQY
TRBV6-5,TRBJ1-6,ASSRQGGSPLH